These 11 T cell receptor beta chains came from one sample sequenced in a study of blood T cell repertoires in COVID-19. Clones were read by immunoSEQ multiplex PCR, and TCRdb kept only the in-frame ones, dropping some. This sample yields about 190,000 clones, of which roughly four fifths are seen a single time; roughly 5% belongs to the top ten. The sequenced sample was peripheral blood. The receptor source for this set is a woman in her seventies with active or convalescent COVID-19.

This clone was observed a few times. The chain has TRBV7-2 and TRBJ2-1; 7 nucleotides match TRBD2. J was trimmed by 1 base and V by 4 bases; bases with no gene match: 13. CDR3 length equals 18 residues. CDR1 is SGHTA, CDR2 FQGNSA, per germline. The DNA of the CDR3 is TGTGCCAGCAGCTCCCCGACTTTAGGCGGGAGTTCCTACAATGAGCAGTTCTTC. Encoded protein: CASSSPTLGGSSYNEQFF. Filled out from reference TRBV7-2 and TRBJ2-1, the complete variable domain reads GAGVSQSPSNKVTEKGKDVELRCDPISGHTALYWYRQSLGQGLEFLIYFQGNSAPDKSGLPSDRFSAERTGGSVSTLTIQRTQQEDSAVYLCASSSPTLGGSSYNEQFFGPGTRLTVL.

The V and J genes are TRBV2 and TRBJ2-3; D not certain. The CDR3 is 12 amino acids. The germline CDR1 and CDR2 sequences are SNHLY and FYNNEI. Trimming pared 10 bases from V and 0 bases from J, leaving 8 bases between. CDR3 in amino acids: CATSTSTDTQYF. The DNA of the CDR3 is TGTGCCACCTCAACTAGCACAGATACGCAGTATTTT.

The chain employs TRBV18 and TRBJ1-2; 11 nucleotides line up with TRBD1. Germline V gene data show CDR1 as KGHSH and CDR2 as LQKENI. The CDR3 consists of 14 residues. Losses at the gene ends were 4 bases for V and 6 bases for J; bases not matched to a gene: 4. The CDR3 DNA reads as TGTGCCAGCTCACTCGGGACAGGGGGAAATGGCTACACCTTC. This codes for CASSLGTGGNGYTF.

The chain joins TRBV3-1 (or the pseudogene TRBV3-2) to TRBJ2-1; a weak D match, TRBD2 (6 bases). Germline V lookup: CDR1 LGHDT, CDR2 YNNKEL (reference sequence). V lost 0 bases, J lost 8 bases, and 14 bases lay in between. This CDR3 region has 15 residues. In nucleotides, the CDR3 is TGTGCCAGCAGCCAAGAGGGTCAAGCGGGCGATGAGCAGTTCTTC. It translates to CASSQEGQAGDEQFF.

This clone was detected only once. CDR3: CSVVTGNGGYTF. The CDR3 nucleotides read TGCAGCGTTGTAACGGGGAATGGTGGCTACACCTTC. This sequence joins TRBV29-1 and TRBJ1-2; D is ambiguous. The V end was cut by 4 bases, the J end by 7 bases, with 13 bases between. Germline V gives CDR1 SQVTM, CDR2 ANQGSEA. There are 12 residues in the CDR3.

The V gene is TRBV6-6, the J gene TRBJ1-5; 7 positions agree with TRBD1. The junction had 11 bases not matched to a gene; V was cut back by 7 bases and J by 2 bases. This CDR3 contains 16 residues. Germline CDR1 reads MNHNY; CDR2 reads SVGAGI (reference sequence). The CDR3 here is CASTRTSGGRNQPQHF. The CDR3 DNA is TGTGCCAGCACCAGGACTTCAGGGGGTCGCAATCAGCCCCAGCATTTT.

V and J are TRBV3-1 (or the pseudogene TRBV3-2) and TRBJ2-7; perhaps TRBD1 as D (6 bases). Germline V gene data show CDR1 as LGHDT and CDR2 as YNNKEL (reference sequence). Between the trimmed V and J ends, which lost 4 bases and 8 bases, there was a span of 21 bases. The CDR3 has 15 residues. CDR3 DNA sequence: TGTGCCAGCAGCCTACAGGGCCCCCGACTCTATAAGCAGTACTTC. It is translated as CASSLQGPRLYKQYF.

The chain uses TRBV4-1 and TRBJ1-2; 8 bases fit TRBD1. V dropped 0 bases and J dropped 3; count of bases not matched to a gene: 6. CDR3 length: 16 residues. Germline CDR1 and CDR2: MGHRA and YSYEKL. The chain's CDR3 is CASSQDNRGGDYGYTF. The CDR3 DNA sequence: TGCGCCAGCAGCCAAGATAACAGGGGGGGAGACTATGGCTACACCTTC.

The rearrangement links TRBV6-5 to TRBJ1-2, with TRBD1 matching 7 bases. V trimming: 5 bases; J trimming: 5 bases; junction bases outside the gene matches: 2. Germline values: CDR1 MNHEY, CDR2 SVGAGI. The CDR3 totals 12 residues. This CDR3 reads CASSRQGYGYTF. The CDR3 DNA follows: TGTGCCAGCAGTCGACAGGGTTATGGCTACACCTTC.

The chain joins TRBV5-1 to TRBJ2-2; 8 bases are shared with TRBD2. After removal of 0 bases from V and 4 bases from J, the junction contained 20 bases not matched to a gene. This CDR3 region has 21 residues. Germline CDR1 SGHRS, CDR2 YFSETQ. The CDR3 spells CASSLVLTSGARRVSTGELFF. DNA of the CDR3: TGCGCCAGCAGCTTGGTTTTAACTAGCGGAGCCCGAAGGGTTTCCACCGGGGAGCTGTTTTTT. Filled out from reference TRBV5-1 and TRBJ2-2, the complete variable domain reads KAGVTQTPRYLIKTRGQQVTLSCSPISGHRSVSWYQQTPGQGLQFLFEYFSETQRNKGNFPGRFSGRQFSNSRSEMNVSTLELGDSALYLCASSLVLTSGARRVSTGELFFGEGSRLTVL.

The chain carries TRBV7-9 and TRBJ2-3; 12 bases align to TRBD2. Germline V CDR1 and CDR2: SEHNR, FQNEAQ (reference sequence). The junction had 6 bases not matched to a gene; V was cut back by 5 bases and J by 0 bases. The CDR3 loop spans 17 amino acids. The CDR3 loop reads CASSPGLAGSSTDTQYF. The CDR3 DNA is TGTGCCAGCAGCCCGGGACTAGCGGGTAGTAGCACAGATACGCAGTATTTT.